This is a list of T cell receptor beta chains from one sample in a study of prognosis after radiotherapy for stage I lung cancer. Using its own MiXCR run on the multiplex PCR reads, TCRdb lists one record per CDR3 protein. The data show 20,000 to 25,000 distinct CDR3 sequences, around 46% seen once. The specimen comprised PBMCs, sampled before or after stereotactic body radiation therapy (not recorded which). The receptors stem from a donor over 45 with non-small cell lung cancer. CDR3s include the opening cysteine and the closing phenylalanine or tryptophan. A D gene is named only where the DNA matches it firmly. Expanded clones get a size class; other rows say once, few or many, or leave the size out.

TRBV27	-	many	TRBJ1-2	TGTGCCAGCAGACCCTGGGTCGACAGAGGCTATGGCTACACCTTC	CASRPWVDRGYGYTF
TRBV11-3	TRBD2	-	TRBJ2-1	TGTGCCAGCAGCGGCAGATATCCGAGCGGGAGATCCCCCAATGAGCAGTTCTTC	CASSGRYPSGRSPNEQFF
TRBV20-1	-	many	TRBJ1-1	TGCAGTGCTAGAGATTTACAGCAGTTAAACACTGAAGCTTTCTTT	CSARDLQQLNTEAFF
TRBV5-1	-	many	TRBJ2-7	TGTGCCAGCAGTTCTATGGACAGTTACGAGCAGTACTTC	CASSSMDSYEQYF
TRBV27	-	-	TRBJ2-7	TGTGCCAGCAGTTGGGGGTTTTCCGGCTCCTACCAGCAGTACTTC	CASSWGFSGSYQQYF
TRBV27	TRBD2	-	TRBJ2-7	TGTGCCAGCAGTTTTTCTCTAGCGGGAGGGCCTTGGGTCTCCTACGAGCAGTACTTC	CASSFSLAGGPWVSYEQYF
TRBV6-5	-	many	TRBJ1-4	TGTGCCGCGAACTACAGGGTGGGGGAAAAACTGTTTTTT	CAANYRVGEKLFF
TRBV19	TRBD2	few	TRBJ2-2	TGTGCCAGTAGTATCGGGGGCGGGAGGGCCCCCGGGGAGCTGTTTTTT	CASSIGGGRAPGELFF
TRBV5-1	-	many	TRBJ2-5	TGCGCCAGCAGCTTGGACTGGGAGACCCAGTACTTC	CASSLDWETQYF
TRBV20-1	TRBD1	-	TRBJ2-1	TGCAGTGCTAGAGATATCGGGACAGGGGTCGATGAGCAGTTCTTC	CSARDIGTGVDEQFF
TRBV4-3	-	many	TRBJ2-2	TGCGCCAGCAGCCAAGAATCGGTGACTCAGAACACCGGGGAGCTGTTTTTT	CASSQESVTQNTGELFF
TRBV6-2/TRBV6-3	TRBD2	-	TRBJ2-7	TGTGCCAGCATCAACACTAGCGGGGGACTCCCCTACGAGCAGTACTTC	CASINTSGGLPYEQYF
TRBV6-1	-	-	TRBJ2-7	TGTGCCAGCAGAACGACAGGCTACGAGCAGTACTTC	CASRTTGYEQYF